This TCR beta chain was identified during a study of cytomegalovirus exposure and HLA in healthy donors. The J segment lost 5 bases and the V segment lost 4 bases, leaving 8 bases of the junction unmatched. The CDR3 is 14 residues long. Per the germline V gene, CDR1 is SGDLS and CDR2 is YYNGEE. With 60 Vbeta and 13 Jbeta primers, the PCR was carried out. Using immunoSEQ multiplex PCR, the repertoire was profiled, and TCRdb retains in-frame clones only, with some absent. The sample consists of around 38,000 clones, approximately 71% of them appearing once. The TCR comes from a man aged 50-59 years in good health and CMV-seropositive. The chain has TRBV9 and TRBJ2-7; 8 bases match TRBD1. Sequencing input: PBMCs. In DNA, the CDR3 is TGTGCCAGCAGCCTCTCAGGGGGCTTAAACGAGCAGTACTTC. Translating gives CASSLSGGLNEQYF. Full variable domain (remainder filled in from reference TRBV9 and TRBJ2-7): DSGVTQTPKHLITATGQRVTLRCSPRSGDLSVYWYQQSLDQGLQFLIQYYNGEERAKGNILERFSAQQFPDLHSELNLSSLELGDSALYFCASSLSGGLNEQYFGPGTRLTVT.